This record covers a single T cell receptor (beta chain). Its antigen is still unknown. The sample originates from a study of identical twins. Study conclusions and caveats: While abundant cord blood beta clonotypes carried fewer insertions, memory repertoires showed no such pattern. Invariant cells of the MAIT and iNKT types might have partly distorted the zero-insertion analyses. The study found weaker excess twin sharing in beta out-of-frame sequences.

Trimming cost V 3 bases and J 2 bases; bases outside gene matches: 10. This CDR3 is built from 18 residues. CDR1 is MGHRA and CDR2 is YSYEKL in the germline V gene. Each CDR3 protein gets one entry after TCRdb re-called the 5' RACE reads with MiXCR. The profile covers 550,000 to 800,000 distinct CDR3 sequences, with under 8.5% appearing a single time and 1.6% taken by the ten largest. In addition, the sample was reused for a study of yellow fever vaccine responses in identical twins.

This receptor was identified in a young woman in good health. The sequenced material came from PBMCs. This sequence joins TRBV4-1 and TRBJ2-1, with 10 bases that match TRBD2. CDR3 DNA: TGCGCCAGCAGCCAGAGCCCCACCACTAGCGGGACCTACAATGAGCAGTTCTTC. This codes for CASSQSPTTSGTYNEQFF.